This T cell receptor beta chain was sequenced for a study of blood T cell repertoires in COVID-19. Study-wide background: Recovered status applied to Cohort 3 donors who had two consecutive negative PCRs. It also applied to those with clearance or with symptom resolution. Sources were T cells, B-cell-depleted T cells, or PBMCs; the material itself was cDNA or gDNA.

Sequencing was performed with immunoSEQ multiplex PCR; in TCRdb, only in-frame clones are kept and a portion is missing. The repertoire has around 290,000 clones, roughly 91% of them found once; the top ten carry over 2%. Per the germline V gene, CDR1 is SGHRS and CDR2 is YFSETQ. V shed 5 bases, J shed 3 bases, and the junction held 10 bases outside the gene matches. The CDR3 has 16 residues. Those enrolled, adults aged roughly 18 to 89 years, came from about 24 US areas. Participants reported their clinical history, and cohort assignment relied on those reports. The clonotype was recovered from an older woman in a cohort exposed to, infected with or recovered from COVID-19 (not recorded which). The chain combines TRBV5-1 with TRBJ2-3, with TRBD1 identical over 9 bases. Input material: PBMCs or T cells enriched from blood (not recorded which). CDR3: CASSYLRDRVTDTQYF. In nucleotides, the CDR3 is TGCGCCAGCAGTTACCTCCGGGACAGGGTTACAGATACGCAGTATTTT.